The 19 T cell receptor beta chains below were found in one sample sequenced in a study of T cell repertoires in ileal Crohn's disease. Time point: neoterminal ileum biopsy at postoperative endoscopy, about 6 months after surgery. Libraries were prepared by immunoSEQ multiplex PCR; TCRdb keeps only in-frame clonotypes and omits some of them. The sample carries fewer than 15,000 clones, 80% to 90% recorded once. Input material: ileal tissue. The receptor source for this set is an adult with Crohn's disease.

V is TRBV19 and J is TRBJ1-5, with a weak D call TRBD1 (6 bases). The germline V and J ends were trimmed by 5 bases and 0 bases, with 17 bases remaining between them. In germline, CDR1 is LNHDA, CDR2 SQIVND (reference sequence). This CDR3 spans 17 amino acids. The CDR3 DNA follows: TGTGCCAGTAGTGCCCACCTCCGGACAGTTAGCAATCAGCCCCAGCATTTT. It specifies CASSAHLRTVSNQPQHF.

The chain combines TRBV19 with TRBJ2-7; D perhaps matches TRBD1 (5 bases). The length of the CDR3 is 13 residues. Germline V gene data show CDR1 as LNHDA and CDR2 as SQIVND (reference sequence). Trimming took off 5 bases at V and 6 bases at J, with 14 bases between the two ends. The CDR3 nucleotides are TGTGCCAGTAGTTCCTCCCAGGGATTCGAGCAGTACTTC. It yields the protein CASSSSQGFEQYF.

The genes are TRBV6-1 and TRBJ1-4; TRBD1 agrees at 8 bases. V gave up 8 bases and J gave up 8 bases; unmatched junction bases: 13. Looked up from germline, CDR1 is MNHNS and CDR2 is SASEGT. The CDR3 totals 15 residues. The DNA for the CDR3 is TGTGCCAGCCGCTCCCAAACAGGGGGTCCGGAAAAACTGTTTTTT. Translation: CASRSQTGGPEKLFF.

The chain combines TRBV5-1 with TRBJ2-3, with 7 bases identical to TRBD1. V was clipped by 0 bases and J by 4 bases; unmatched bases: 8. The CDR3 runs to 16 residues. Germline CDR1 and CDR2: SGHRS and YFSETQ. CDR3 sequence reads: CASSLAPTGTADTQYF. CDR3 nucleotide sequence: TGCGCCAGCAGCTTGGCCCCGACAGGGACGGCAGATACGCAGTATTTT.

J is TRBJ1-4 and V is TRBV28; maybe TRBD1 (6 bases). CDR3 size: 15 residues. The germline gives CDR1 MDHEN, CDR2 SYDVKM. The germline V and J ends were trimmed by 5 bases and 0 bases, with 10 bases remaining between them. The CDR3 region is CASSRGTATNEKLFF. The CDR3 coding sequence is TGTGCCAGCAGTAGGGGGACGGCAACTAATGAAAAACTGTTTTTT.

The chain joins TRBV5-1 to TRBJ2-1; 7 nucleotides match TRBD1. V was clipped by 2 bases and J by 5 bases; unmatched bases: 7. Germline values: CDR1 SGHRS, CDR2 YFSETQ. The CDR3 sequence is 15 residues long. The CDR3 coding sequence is TGCGCCAGCAGCTTTGGACAGGCCCGTAACAATGAGCAGTTCTTC. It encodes CASSFGQARNNEQFF.

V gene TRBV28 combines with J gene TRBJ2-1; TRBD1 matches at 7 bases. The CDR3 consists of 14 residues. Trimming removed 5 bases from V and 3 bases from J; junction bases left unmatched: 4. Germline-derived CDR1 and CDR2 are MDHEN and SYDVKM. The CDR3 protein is CASSPGTVYNEQFF. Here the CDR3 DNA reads TGTGCCAGCAGTCCAGGGACAGTCTACAATGAGCAGTTCTTC.

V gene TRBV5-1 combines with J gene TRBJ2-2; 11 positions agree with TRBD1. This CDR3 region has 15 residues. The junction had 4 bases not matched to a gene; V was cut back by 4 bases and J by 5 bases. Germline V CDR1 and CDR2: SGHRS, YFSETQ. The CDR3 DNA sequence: TGCGCCAGCAGCGACGGGACAGGGGGAACCGGGGAGCTGTTTTTT. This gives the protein CASSDGTGGTGELFF.

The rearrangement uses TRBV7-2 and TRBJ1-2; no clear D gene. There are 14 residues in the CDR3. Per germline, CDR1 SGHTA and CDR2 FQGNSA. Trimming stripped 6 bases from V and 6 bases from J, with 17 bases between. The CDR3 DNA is TGTGCCAGCAGTCCAGATCGGCGGCTTGATGGCTACACCTTC. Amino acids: CASSPDRRLDGYTF.

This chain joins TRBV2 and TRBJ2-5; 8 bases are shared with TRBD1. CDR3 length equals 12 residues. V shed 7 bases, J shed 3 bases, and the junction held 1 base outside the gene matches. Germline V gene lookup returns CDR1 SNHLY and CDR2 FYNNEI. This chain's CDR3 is CASKTGEETQYF. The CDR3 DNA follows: TGTGCCAGCAAGACAGGGGAAGAGACCCAGTACTTC.

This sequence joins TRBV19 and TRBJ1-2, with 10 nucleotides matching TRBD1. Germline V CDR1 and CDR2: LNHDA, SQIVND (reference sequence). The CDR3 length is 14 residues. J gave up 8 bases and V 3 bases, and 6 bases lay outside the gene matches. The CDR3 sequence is CASSMAGQGRGYTF. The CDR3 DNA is TGTGCCAGTAGTATGGCGGGACAGGGGCGCGGCTACACCTTC. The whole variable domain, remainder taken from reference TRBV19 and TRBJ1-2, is DGGITQSPKYLFRKEGQNVTLSCEQNLNHDAMYWYRQDPGQGLRLIYYSQIVNDFQKGDIAEGYSVSREKKESFPLTVTSAQKNPTAFYLCASSMAGQGRGYTFGSGTRLTVV.

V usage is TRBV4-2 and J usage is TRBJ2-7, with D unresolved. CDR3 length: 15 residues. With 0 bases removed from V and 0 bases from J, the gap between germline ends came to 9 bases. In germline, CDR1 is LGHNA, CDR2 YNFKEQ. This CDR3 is CASSQEGTHSYEQYF. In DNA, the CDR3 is TGTGCCAGCAGCCAAGAGGGCACACACTCCTACGAGCAGTACTTC.

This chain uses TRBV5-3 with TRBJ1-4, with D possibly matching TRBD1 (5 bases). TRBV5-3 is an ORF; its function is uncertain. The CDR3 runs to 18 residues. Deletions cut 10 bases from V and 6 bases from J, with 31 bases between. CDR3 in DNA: TGTGCCTCCTCGACCACCGGGACGCGGGATACTCAGCATGAAAAACTGTTTTTT. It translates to CASSTTGTRDTQHEKLFF.

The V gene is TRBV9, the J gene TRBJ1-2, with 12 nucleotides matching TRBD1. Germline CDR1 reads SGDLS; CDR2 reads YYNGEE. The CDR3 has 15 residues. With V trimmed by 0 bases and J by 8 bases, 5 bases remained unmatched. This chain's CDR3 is CASSVAGDRGLGYTF. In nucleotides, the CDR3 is TGTGCCAGCAGCGTAGCGGGGGACAGGGGGCTCGGCTACACCTTC.

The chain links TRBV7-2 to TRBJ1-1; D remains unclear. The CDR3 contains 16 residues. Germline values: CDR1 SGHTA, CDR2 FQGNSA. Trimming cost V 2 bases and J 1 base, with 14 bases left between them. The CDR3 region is CASSLYLGSWNTEAFF. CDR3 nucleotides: TGTGCCAGCAGCTTATACCTCGGTTCTTGGAACACTGAAGCTTTCTTT.

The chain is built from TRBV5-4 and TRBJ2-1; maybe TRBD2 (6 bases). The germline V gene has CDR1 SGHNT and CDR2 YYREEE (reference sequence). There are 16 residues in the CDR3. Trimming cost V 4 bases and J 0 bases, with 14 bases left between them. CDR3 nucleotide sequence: TGTGCCAGCAGCCCGGGACTCATGAGCTCCTACAATGAGCAGTTCTTC. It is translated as CASSPGLMSSYNEQFF.

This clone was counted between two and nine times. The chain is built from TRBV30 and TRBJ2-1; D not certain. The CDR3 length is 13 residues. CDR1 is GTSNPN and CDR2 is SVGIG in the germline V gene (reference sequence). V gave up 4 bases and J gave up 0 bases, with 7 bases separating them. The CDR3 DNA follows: TGTGCCTGGAACTCGAGCTCCTACAATGAGCAGTTCTTC. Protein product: CAWNSSSYNEQFF.

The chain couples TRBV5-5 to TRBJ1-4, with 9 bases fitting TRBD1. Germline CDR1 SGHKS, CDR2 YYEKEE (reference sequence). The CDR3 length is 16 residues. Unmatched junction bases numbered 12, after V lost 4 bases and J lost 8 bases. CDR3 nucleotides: TGTGCCAGCAGCCCTAAGGGGTACAGGGGGCGAGAAAAACTGTTTTTT. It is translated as CASSPKGYRGREKLFF.

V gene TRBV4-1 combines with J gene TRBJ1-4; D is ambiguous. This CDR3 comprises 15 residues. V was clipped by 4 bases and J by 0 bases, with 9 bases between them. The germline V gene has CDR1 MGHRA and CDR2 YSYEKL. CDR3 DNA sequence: TGCGCCAGCAGCCCACGGAGAGCAACTAATGAAAAACTGTTTTTT. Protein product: CASSPRRATNEKLFF.